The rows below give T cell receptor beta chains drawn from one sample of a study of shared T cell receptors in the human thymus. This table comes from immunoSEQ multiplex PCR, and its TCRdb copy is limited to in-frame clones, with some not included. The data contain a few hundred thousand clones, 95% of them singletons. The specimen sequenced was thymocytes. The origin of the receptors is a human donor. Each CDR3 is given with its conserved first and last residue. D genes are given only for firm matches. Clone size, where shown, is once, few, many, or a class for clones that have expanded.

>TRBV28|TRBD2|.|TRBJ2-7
TGTGCCAGCAGCAGGACTAGCGGGAGACGCGAGCAGTACTTC
CASSRTSGRREQYF
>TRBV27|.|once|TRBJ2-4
TGTGCCAGCAGGGAGGGTACAGGGTACTCCTCTGGGGGCATTCAGTACTTC
CASREGTGYSSGGIQYF
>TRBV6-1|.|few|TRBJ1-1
TGTGCCAGCAGTGACCATGCCCGGACTAGGGAAACTGAAGCTTTCTTT
CASSDHARTRETEAFF
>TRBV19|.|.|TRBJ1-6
TGTGCCAGTAGTACAGGGAATTCACCCCTCCACTTT
CASSTGNSPLHF
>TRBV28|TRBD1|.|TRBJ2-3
TGTGCCAGCTGCTCTCCCCGACAGGGGGGCACAGATACGCAGTATTTT
CASCSPRQGGTDTQYF
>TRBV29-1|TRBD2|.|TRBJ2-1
TGCAGCGTTAATCTTGCGGGAGGGCCGGGAGAGCAGTTCTTC
CSVNLAGGPGEQFF
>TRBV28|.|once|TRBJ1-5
TGTGCCAGCAGTTTCCCCAGGGGACCGAATCAGCCCCAGCATTTT
CASSFPRGPNQPQHF
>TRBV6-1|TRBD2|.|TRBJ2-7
TGTGCCATTTCAAGACTAGCGGGAGTCTGGGAGCAGTACTTC
CAISRLAGVWEQYF
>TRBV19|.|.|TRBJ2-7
TGTGCCAGTAGTTCGCTCCGGGACGGATACTACGAGCAGTACTTC
CASSSLRDGYYEQYF
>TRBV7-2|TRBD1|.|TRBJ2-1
TGTGCCAGCAGCTTGGGCAGGGGGATTGTCAATGAGCAGTTCTTC
CASSLGRGIVNEQFF
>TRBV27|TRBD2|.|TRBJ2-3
TGTGCCAGCAGTTTCACCGGGACTAGCGGGAGCGGGGATACGCAGTATTTT
CASSFTGTSGSGDTQYF
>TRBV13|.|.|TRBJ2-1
TGTGCCAGCAGCTATTCGCGGCTTCCAAGCTCCTACAATGAGCAGTTCTTC
CASSYSRLPSSYNEQFF
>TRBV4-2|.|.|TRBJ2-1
TGTGCCAGCAGCCCGCCGTTCGGGGCTAATGAGCAGCTCTTC
CASSPPFGANEQLF
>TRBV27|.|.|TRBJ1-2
TGTGCCAGCAGCAACAGGACAGATGGCTACACCTTC
CASSNRTDGYTF
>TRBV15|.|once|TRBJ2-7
TGTGCCACCAGCACCAACTCCTACGAGCAGTACTTC
CATSTNSYEQYF
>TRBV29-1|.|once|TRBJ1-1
TGCAGCGGCGGTGGGGGGCGCAAGGTGAACACTGAAGCTTTCTTT
CSGGGGRKVNTEAFF
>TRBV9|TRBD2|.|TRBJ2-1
TGTGCCAGCAGCGCAAGGGGACTAGCGACACCGCATGAGCAGTTCTTC
CASSARGLATPHEQFF
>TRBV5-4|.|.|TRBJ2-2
TGTGCCAGCAGTTCGGTACGGGGTGACACCGGGGAGCTGTTTTTT
CASSSVRGDTGELFF
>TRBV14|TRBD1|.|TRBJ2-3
TGTGCCAGCAGCCAAGCGGGAGACAGGGGGAAGGATACGCAGTATTTT
CASSQAGDRGKDTQYF
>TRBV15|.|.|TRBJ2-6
TGTGCCACCGTTACGAGGGGCTTCCCCTCTGGGGCCAACGTCCTGACTTTC
CATVTRGFPSGANVLTF
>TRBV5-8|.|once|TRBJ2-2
TGTGCCAGCAGCCCCGGCGGGGAGCTGTTTTTT
CASSPGGELFF
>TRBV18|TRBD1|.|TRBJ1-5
TGTGCCAGCTCACAAGGGACAGGGGAGCCTAATCAGCCCCAGCATTTT
CASSQGTGEPNQPQHF
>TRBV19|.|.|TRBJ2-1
TGTGCCAGTAGTATCCAGGGGAGATTCAATGAGCAGTTCTTC
CASSIQGRFNEQFF
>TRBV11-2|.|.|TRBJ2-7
TGTGCCAGCAGCCCCCCTTCCTACGAGCAGTACTTC
CASSPPSYEQYF
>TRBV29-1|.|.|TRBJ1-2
TGCAGCGTTGAATTCCGCTTTAATTATGGCTACACCTTC
CSVEFRFNYGYTF
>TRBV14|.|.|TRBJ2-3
TGTGCCAGCAGCCGAAGACAGTCCGTGGCAGATACGCAGTATTTT
CASSRRQSVADTQYF
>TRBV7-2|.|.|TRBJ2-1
TGTGCCAGCAGCCCTACTAGTCTCTACAATGAGCAGTTCTTC
CASSPTSLYNEQFF
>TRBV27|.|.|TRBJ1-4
TGTGCCAGCAGTTTAGGGGCTCAGGGGTGGGGAACTAATGAAAAACTGTTTTTT
CASSLGAQGWGTNEKLFF
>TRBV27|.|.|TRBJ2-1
TGTGCCAGCAGTTTATCAAGCGAGAGCTCCTACAATGAGCAGTTCTTC
CASSLSSESSYNEQFF
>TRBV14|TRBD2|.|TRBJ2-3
TGTGCCAGCAGCCAAGATCAGAGCGGGAGGCCCACAGATACGCAGTATTTT
CASSQDQSGRPTDTQYF
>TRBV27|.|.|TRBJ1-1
TGTGCCAGCAGTTTTTGGATAGGGGCGAACACTGAAGCTTTCTTT
CASSFWIGANTEAFF